The 17 T cell receptor beta chains below all came from one sample that was sequenced in a study of shared clonotypes between healthy human individuals. TCRdb keeps only in-frame clones here, not all; method: immunoSEQ multiplex PCR. The sample includes a few million clones, about nine tenths seen only once; the top ten take 0.37%. Sample: naive CD4+ T cells from PBMCs. Specified subset: CD45RA+ positively selected. These receptors came from a man aged 18 to 29 in good health. Some clones in this sample may be carry-over from other donors' samples.

In its sample, this clone was seen once. Other DNA sequences from this sample encode an identical CDR3 as well. The gene calls are TRBV5-6 and TRBJ1-2, with a weak D call TRBD1 (5 bases). Trimming took off 0 bases at V and 4 bases at J, with 7 bases between the two ends. Germline V gives CDR1 SGHDT, CDR2 YYEEEE. The CDR3 is 13 residues long. The CDR3 region is CASSLGQTYGYTF. CDR3 bases: TGTGCCAGCAGCTTGGGACAGACCTATGGCTACACCTTC.

The V and J genes are TRBV7-2 and TRBJ2-7; 7 nucleotides line up with TRBD1. Germline CDR1 is SGHTA and CDR2 is FQGNSA. The CDR3 loop spans 16 amino acids. Trimming at V came to 3 bases and at J to 5 bases, leaving 13 bases not matched to a gene. This CDR3 is CASSLGPVTGQHEQYF. For the CDR3, the DNA is TGTGCCAGCAGCTTGGGGCCCGTGACAGGGCAACACGAGCAGTACTTC.

In the case of this clone: The same CDR3 also results from other DNA sequences found in this sample. The V and J genes are TRBV7-3 and TRBJ2-3; D is undetermined. The germline V gene has CDR1 SGHTA and CDR2 FQGTGA. The CDR3 runs 12 residues. V lost 6 bases and J 2 bases, leaving 6 bases between the germline ends. In nucleotides, the CDR3 is TGTGCCAGCAGTTCAACCACAGATACGCAGTATTTT. This encodes CASSSTTDTQYF.

This clone was found a few times. V and J are TRBV21-1 and TRBJ2-2; the D call of TRBD2 is as the table states it, not checked on the DNA. TRBV21-1 is described as a pseudogene. CDR3 size: 13 residues. The CDR3: CASGLRGPGELFF. The DNA of the CDR3 is TGTGCCAGCGGCCTTCGGGGTCCCGGGGAGCTGTTTTTT.

This clone was seen a single time. This sequence joins TRBV7-2 and TRBJ1-1; no firm D call. The CDR3 has 13 amino acids. Between the trimmed V and J ends, which lost 5 bases and 9 bases, there was a span of 16 bases. Per germline, CDR1 SGHTA and CDR2 FQGNSA. The chain's CDR3 is CASSPQDGQQAFF. CDR3 in DNA: TGTGCCAGCAGCCCCCAGGACGGCCAGCAAGCTTTCTTT.

This chain connects TRBV4-1 to TRBJ2-5; D ambiguous. CDR3 length: 12 residues. Germline CDR1 is MGHRA and CDR2 is YSYEKL. With 4 bases removed from V and 0 bases from J, the gap between germline ends came to 3 bases. The CDR3 DNA reads TGCGCCAGCAGCCGAGACCAAGAGACCCAGTACTTC. The encoded protein is CASSRDQETQYF.

This sequence joins TRBV14 and TRBJ2-5; 9 bases align to TRBD1. This CDR3 comprises 15 residues. Germline V gene sequence: CDR1 SGHDN, CDR2 FVKESK. The V gene end was trimmed by 5 bases and the J gene end by 1 base; junction bases not matched to a gene: 5. The CDR3 region is CASSSTGGVQETQYF. The CDR3 bases are TGTGCCAGCAGCTCTACAGGGGGCGTCCAAGAGACCCAGTACTTC.

The V and J genes are TRBV7-2 and TRBJ2-1; D is undetermined. Germline lookup yields CDR1 SGHTA and CDR2 FQGNSA. The CDR3 has 15 amino acids. Trimming cost V 5 bases and J 8 bases, with 19 bases left between them. CDR3 protein: CASSPDPRWFHEQFF. In nucleotides, the CDR3 is TGTGCCAGCAGCCCAGATCCCCGGTGGTTCCATGAGCAGTTCTTC.

This rearrangement joins TRBV29-1 to TRBJ1-2; D call uncertain. V was cut by 2 bases and J by 0 bases, with 10 bases left in between. The CDR3 runs 14 residues. In germline, CDR1 is SQVTM, CDR2 ANQGSEA. The CDR3 reads CSVESVFSNYGYTF. In DNA form, the CDR3 reads TGCAGCGTTGAATCGGTCTTTTCTAACTATGGCTACACCTTC.

The rearrangement uses TRBV7-9 and TRBJ1-1; perhaps TRBD1 as D (6 bases). V lost 6 bases, J lost 9 bases, and 20 bases lay in between. Per germline, CDR1 SEHNR and CDR2 FQNEAQ (reference sequence). This CDR3 has 14 amino acids. As DNA, the CDR3 is TGTGCCAGCAGTCCGTCCGGGGGGGCAGGGAAAGCTTTCTTT. Its translation is CASSPSGGAGKAFF.

V gene TRBV6-6 combines with J gene TRBJ2-3, with 8 bases that match TRBD2. Germline values: CDR1 MNHNY, CDR2 SVGAGI (reference sequence). The CDR3 runs to 13 residues. In nucleotides, the CDR3 is TGTGCAGCGGCGGGGGGTAGCACAGATACGCAGTATTTT. Its protein is CAAAGGSTDTQYF.

This chain uses TRBV6-1 with TRBJ2-5; TRBD2 is a possible D gene (5 bases). Between the trimmed V and J ends, which lost 2 bases and 5 bases, there was a span of 18 bases. The CDR3 loop spans 16 amino acids. CDR1 is MNHNS and CDR2 is SASEGT in the germline V gene. CDR3 loop: CASSEIAGSMGETQYF. The DNA of the CDR3 is TGTGCCAGCAGTGAAATTGCGGGCTCCATGGGGGAGACCCAGTACTTC.

This sequence joins TRBV27 and TRBJ2-1, with 10 bases identical to TRBD2. CDR3 length: 15 amino acids. Germline V gene sequence: CDR1 MNHEY, CDR2 SMNVEV (reference sequence). With 2 bases clipped from V and 5 bases from J, the junction kept 3 bases outside the gene matches. CDR3: CASSLGLAANNEQFF. Here the CDR3 DNA reads TGTGCCAGCAGTTTAGGACTAGCGGCCAACAATGAGCAGTTCTTC.

This clone was detected a few times. The rearrangement links TRBV5-1 to TRBJ1-1; D is uncertain. This CDR3 is built from 13 residues. The V end lost 4 bases, the J end lost 3 bases, and 10 bases lay between the germline ends. CDR1 SGHRS and CDR2 YFSETQ come from the germline V gene. The CDR3 coding sequence is TGCGCCAGCAGCAAGGTGCGGGACACTGAAGCTTTCTTT. Its protein is CASSKVRDTEAFF. The variable domain in full, completed from reference TRBV5-1 and TRBJ1-1, reads KAGVTQTPRYLIKTRGQQVTLSCSPISGHRSVSWYQQTPGQGLQFLFEYFSETQRNKGNFPGRFSGRQFSNSRSEMNVSTLELGDSALYLCASSKVRDTEAFFGQGTRLTVV.

The V and J genes are TRBV5-7 and TRBJ2-2; the D call may be TRBD1 or TRBD2 (5 bases each). TRBV5-7 is an open reading frame, and its role is uncertain. V shed 0 bases and J shed 2 bases, with 8 bases lying between them. The CDR3 has 15 residues. The CDR3 here is CASSLGGVNTGELFF. The CDR3 DNA follows: TGTGCCAGCAGCTTGGGAGGGGTTAACACCGGGGAGCTGTTTTTT.

The gene calls are TRBV29-1 and TRBJ2-2; D possibly uses TRBD1 or TRBD2 (8 bases each). Per germline, CDR1 SQVTM and CDR2 ANQGSEA. The length of the CDR3 is 17 residues. V was cut by 4 bases and J by 3 bases, with 21 bases left in between. The CDR3, as DNA: TGCAGCGTTGCCTCAGGGGGCCTAGCGGGCGACACCGGGGAGCTGTTTTTT. Its translation: CSVASGGLAGDTGELFF.

The gene calls are TRBV5-1 and TRBJ1-1, with D unresolved. Trimming left V 0 bases short and J 4 bases short, with 13 bases between. CDR3 length equals 15 residues. CDR1 and CDR2 from the germline V gene are SGHRS and YFSETQ. CDR3 coding DNA: TGCGCCAGCAGCTTGGTACGCCAACGGGGCACTGAAGCTTTCTTT. The encoded protein is CASSLVRQRGTEAFF. The full variable domain, in which reference TRBV5-1 and TRBJ1-1 provide the parts outside the CDR3, is KAGVTQTPRYLIKTRGQQVTLSCSPISGHRSVSWYQQTPGQGLQFLFEYFSETQRNKGNFPGRFSGRQFSNSRSEMNVSTLELGDSALYLCASSLVRQRGTEAFFGQGTRLTVV.